The 29 T cell receptor beta chains given below trace back to one sample, sequenced in a study of T cells after yellow fever vaccination. TCRdb analysed the 5' RACE reads with MiXCR anew, one entry per CDR3 protein. Counted here are tens of thousands of distinct CDR3 sequences, around 7.7% occurring once; the ten biggest clones make up over 25%. The specimen was CD8+ T cells sorted from PBMCs, collected more than 8 days after the first yellow fever vaccination. These receptors were taken from a man aged 18 to 29 who received the YFV17D yellow fever vaccine.

This clonotype was observed at least ten times. The chain uses TRBV28 and TRBJ2-3; 11 bases map to TRBD2. Unmatched junction bases numbered 4, after V lost 6 bases and J lost 2 bases. Germline V gene data show CDR1 as MDHEN and CDR2 as SYDVKM. The CDR3 is 15 residues long. CDR3 DNA sequence: TGTGCCAGCAGCCTAGCGGGGGGCGACACAGATACGCAGTATTTT. This gives the protein CASSLAGGDTDTQYF.

This chain connects TRBV5-5 to TRBJ2-4, with 7 positions matching TRBD1. V dropped 1 base and J dropped 6; count of bases not matched to a gene: 10. Germline assignment: CDR1 SGHKS and CDR2 YYEKEE (reference sequence). The CDR3 sequence is 16 residues long. The DNA of the CDR3 is TGTGCCAGCAGCTTGTACGATAGGGGGCTCGGAAACATTCAGTACTTC. Its translation is CASSLYDRGLGNIQYF.

This clonotype was counted many times. This sequence joins TRBV30 and TRBJ2-1, with a weak D call TRBD1 (5 bases). This CDR3 is 11 amino acids long. Germline CDR1 reads GTSNPN; CDR2 reads SVGIG (reference sequence). Between the trimmed V and J ends, which lost 4 bases and 9 bases, there was a span of 10 bases. CDR3 region: CAWTAGFEQFF. The CDR3, as DNA: TGTGCCTGGACGGCAGGGTTTGAGCAGTTCTTC.

This clonotype occurred a few times. The J gene is TRBJ2-7, the V gene TRBV11-2, with D possibly being TRBD2 (5 bases). CDR3 size: 16 residues. V shed 4 bases and J shed 4 bases, with 20 bases lying between them. CDR1 is SGHAT and CDR2 is FQNNGV in the germline V gene. The CDR3 region has the DNA TGTGCCAGCAGCTCCAGGCGGACCCTGGGGAGATACGAGCAGTACTTC. Its protein product is CASSSRRTLGRYEQYF.

This clonotype was counted between two and nine times. The V and J genes are TRBV23-1 and TRBJ2-2; 8 bases map to TRBD1. TRBV23-1 counts as an open reading frame of uncertain function. V gave up 1 base and J gave up 5 bases; unmatched junction bases: 9. CDR3 length: 17 residues. In DNA, the CDR3 is TGCGCCAGCAGTCAATTGGGGAGACAGGGGATAACCGGGGAGCTGTTTTTT. It yields the protein CASSQLGRQGITGELFF.

The V and J genes are TRBV10-1 and TRBJ1-3; D is perhaps TRBD1 (5 bases). Between the trimmed V and J ends, which lost 0 bases and 0 bases, there was a span of 9 bases. The CDR3 length is 16 residues. The germline V gene encodes CDR1 WNHNN and CDR2 SYGVQD (reference sequence). This chain's CDR3 is CASSESSGHSGNTIYF. CDR3 bases: TGCGCCAGCAGTGAGTCGTCAGGGCACTCTGGAAACACCATATATTTT.

Ten or more counts support this clonotype. The chain links TRBV4-3 to TRBJ2-3; possible D gene TRBD1, 7 bases. The CDR3 consists of 18 residues. Looked up from germline, CDR1 is LGHNA and CDR2 is YSLEER. Between the trimmed V and J ends, which lost 0 bases and 2 bases, there was a span of 18 bases. CDR3 amino acids: CASSQEGGSGAYTDTQYF. The CDR3, as DNA: TGCGCCAGCAGCCAAGAAGGGGGCTCGGGGGCCTACACAGATACGCAGTATTTT.

This clonotype has at least ten counts. The rearrangement uses TRBV29-1 and TRBJ1-1; the D is unclear. The CDR3 loop spans 13 amino acids. Germline CDR1 reads SQVTM; CDR2 reads ANQGSEA. Trimming shortened V by 0 bases and J by 0 bases, and 5 bases separated the two germline ends. CDR3 DNA sequence: TGCAGCGTTGAAGATGGCGTGAACACTGAAGCTTTCTTT. This encodes CSVEDGVNTEAFF.

This clonotype occurred a few times. The chain carries TRBV9 and TRBJ2-1; TRBD1 matches at 7 bases. Germline V gives CDR1 SGDLS, CDR2 YYNGEE. CDR3 size: 17 residues. The trim removed 3 bases at V and 8 bases at J, leaving 17 bases unmatched. CDR3 sequence (DNA): TGTGCCAGCAGCGGAGGGGGCCCGGGTCCCAATCTGGATGAGCAGTTCTTC. This translates into CASSGGGPGPNLDEQFF.

This clonotype was recorded at least ten times. The chain combines TRBV4-1 with TRBJ2-3, with TRBD2 matching over 8 bases. The ends lost 0 bases at V and 5 bases at J; junction bases unmatched: 16. This CDR3 is 19 amino acids long. CDR1 MGHRA and CDR2 YSYEKL come from the germline V gene. CDR3 residues: CASSQDQGSGVVVKDTQYF. Here the CDR3 DNA reads TGCGCCAGCAGCCAAGATCAGGGTAGCGGGGTCGTGGTTAAAGATACGCAGTATTTT.

This clonotype was recorded a few times. The rearrangement uses TRBV4-1 and TRBJ2-2; D not certain. This CDR3 contains 15 residues. V was cut by 0 bases and J by 3 bases, with 8 bases left in between. Germline V gives CDR1 MGHRA, CDR2 YSYEKL. DNA of the CDR3: TGCGCCAGCAGCCAAGATTGGCAGGACACCGGGGAGCTGTTTTTT. The encoded protein is CASSQDWQDTGELFF.

This clonotype was seen many times. J is TRBJ2-7 and V is TRBV6-5; unclear D gene. The V end was cut by 4 bases, the J end by 6 bases, with 16 bases between. This CDR3 is built from 14 residues. Per germline, CDR1 MNHEY and CDR2 SVGAGI. DNA of the CDR3: TGTGCCAGCAGTTTACATGCAGACCCTGGCGAGCAGTACGTC. It is translated as CASSLHADPGEQYV.

At least ten counts were recorded for this clonotype. The chain links TRBV7-8 to TRBJ2-7; D may be TRBD2 (6 bases). V lost 5 bases, J lost 2 bases, and 13 bases lay in between. Germline lookup yields CDR1 SGHVS and CDR2 FQNEAQ. The CDR3 sequence is 14 residues long. This chain's CDR3 is CASSPPGGTYEQYV. The CDR3 bases are TGTGCCAGCAGCCCCCCCGGGGGAACCTACGAGCAGTACGTC.

Note on this clonotype: Since a much larger clone is just one base distant, this may be a read error. This chain connects TRBV2 to TRBJ2-7; unclear D gene. The length of the CDR3 is 11 residues. CDR1 is SNHLY and CDR2 is FYNNEI in the germline V gene. The chain's CDR3 is CDSSVSYEQYF. The CDR3 DNA reads TGTGACAGCAGTGTCTCCTACGAGCAGTACTTC.

This clonotype has only a few counts. The CDR3 sequence: CASSYSGSGIGEKLFF. Here the CDR3 DNA reads TGTGCCAGCAGTTACTCGGGTTCTGGGATCGGTGAAAAACTGTTTTTT. The rearrangement joins TRBV6-5 to TRBJ1-4; D is ambiguous. Per germline, CDR1 MNHEY and CDR2 SVGAGI. This CDR3 contains 16 residues. Trimming removed 0 bases from V and 7 bases from J, with 15 bases in between.

This clonotype was observed a handful of times. V and J are TRBV7-9 and TRBJ2-3; 8 bases are a match to TRBD2. Trimming took 3 bases from V and 4 from J; bases not matched to a gene: 12. Per the germline V gene, CDR1 is SEHNR and CDR2 is FQNEAQ (reference sequence). There are 17 residues in the CDR3. The chain's CDR3 is CASSFPGRGAGADTQYF. In nucleotides, the CDR3 is TGTGCCAGCAGCTTCCCGGGGCGGGGGGCCGGGGCAGATACGCAGTATTTT.

The table lists this clonotype with many counts. The chain has TRBV7-6 and TRBJ1-1, with TRBD1 matching over 7 bases. This CDR3 is built from 15 residues. The V segment lost 4 bases and the J segment 4 bases; nucleotides outside the gene matches: 9. CDR1 is SGHVS and CDR2 is FNYEAQ in the germline V gene. The CDR3 here is CASSWKTGPGTEAFF. In DNA form, the CDR3 reads TGTGCCAGCAGCTGGAAGACAGGGCCGGGCACTGAAGCTTTCTTT.

This clonotype has more than one count but fewer than ten. The chain is built from TRBV5-1 and TRBJ1-1; 8 positions match TRBD1. The CDR3 loop spans 15 amino acids. Germline trimming cut 4 bases from V and 1 base from J; bases unmatched to any gene: 6. Germline CDR1 is SGHRS and CDR2 is YFSETQ. The CDR3 DNA is TGCGCCAGCAGCCACGGACAGGGAGAGAACACTGAAGCTTTCTTT. It codes for CASSHGQGENTEAFF.

The gene calls are TRBV29-1 and TRBJ1-2, with TRBD1 as a possible D gene (5 bases). The CDR3 loop spans 15 amino acids. V lost 7 bases and J lost 6, with 24 bases in between. Germline lookup yields CDR1 SQVTM and CDR2 ANQGSEA. CDR3 loop: CSAQRGHGSLDGYTF. Here the CDR3 DNA reads TGCAGCGCCCAAAGGGGTCACGGTTCCTTGGATGGCTACACCTTC.

There are many counts of this clonotype. The chain has TRBV4-3 and TRBJ1-3; 8 bases match TRBD1. Unmatched junction bases numbered 2, after V lost 0 bases and J lost 4 bases. The CDR3 contains 15 residues. The germline gives CDR1 LGHNA, CDR2 YSLEER. This CDR3 is CASSQDRGLGNTIYF. Here the CDR3 DNA reads TGCGCCAGCAGCCAAGACAGGGGGCTAGGAAACACCATATATTTT.

V gene TRBV9 combines with J gene TRBJ2-1, with D perhaps being TRBD1 or TRBD2 (5 bases each). The CDR3 extends over 16 amino acids. Germline loops: CDR1 SGDLS, CDR2 YYNGEE. V shed 0 bases and J shed 0 bases, with 10 bases lying between them. The CDR3 DNA reads TGTGCCAGCAGCGTAGGGGGGATTCGCTCCTACAATGAGCAGTTCTTC. This codes for CASSVGGIRSYNEQFF.

The sample holds many counts of this clonotype. This chain connects TRBV12-3 or TRBV12-4 to TRBJ1-1; TRBD1 aligns across 7 bases. The J segment lost 6 bases and the V segment lost 5 bases, leaving 9 bases of the junction unmatched. The CDR3 totals 14 residues. The CDR3 here is CASSLNQGVAEAFF. The CDR3 bases are TGTGCCAGCAGTCTCAATCAGGGGGTAGCTGAAGCTTTCTTT.

This clonotype was picked up a small number of times. CDR3: CASSYVERGTPLHF. CDR3 bases: TGCGCCAGCAGCTACGTTGAGCGAGGGACACCCCTCCACTTT. This chain connects TRBV4-3 to TRBJ1-6; D unresolved. The CDR3 sequence is 14 residues long. Trimming left V 5 bases short and J 11 bases short, with 16 bases between. Germline CDR1 is LGHNA and CDR2 is YSLEER.

This clonotype was seen repeatedly, ten times or more. The chain is built from TRBV7-8 and TRBJ1-5, with 10 bases lining up with TRBD1. V was clipped by 7 bases and J by 5 bases; unmatched bases: 2. Germline loops: CDR1 SGHVS, CDR2 FQNEAQ. CDR3 length: 13 residues. The CDR3 DNA follows: TGTGCCAGCACCGGGACAGGGGATCAGCCCCAGCATTTT. Its protein product is CASTGTGDQPQHF.

The chain carries TRBV4-1 and TRBJ2-5, with TRBD2 as a possible D gene (7 bases). V lost 4 bases to trimming and J lost 5 bases, with 20 bases between them. Looked up from germline, CDR1 is MGHRA and CDR2 is YSYEKL. This CDR3 contains 16 residues. CDR3: CASSRLPGGRDETQYF. The CDR3 DNA reads TGCGCCAGCAGCCGATTACCCGGGGGGCGCGATGAGACCCAGTACTTC.

This clonotype showed up many times. V gene TRBV7-9 combines with J gene TRBJ2-7; TRBD1 matches at 7 bases. This CDR3 region has 14 residues. The germline gives CDR1 SEHNR, CDR2 FQNEAQ (reference sequence). V lost 5 bases and J lost 6; bases outside the gene matches: 10. CDR3 DNA sequence: TGTGCCAGCAGCCCTAAACCCGCAGGGGGCGAGCAGTACGTC. Residues: CASSPKPAGGEQYV.

This clonotype appeared a few times. CDR3 region: CASRNDRMNTEAFF. Here the CDR3 DNA reads TGTGCCAGCAGAAACGACCGAATGAACACTGAAGCTTTCTTT. This chain links TRBV28 with TRBJ1-1; D is ambiguous. The CDR3 has 14 amino acids. Germline CDR1 is MDHEN and CDR2 is SYDVKM. Trimming removed 6 bases from V and 0 bases from J, with 11 bases in between.

This clonotype appeared many times. The chain employs TRBV4-2 and TRBJ1-3; D uncertain. CDR3 length: 17 amino acids. Per the germline V gene, CDR1 is LGHNA and CDR2 is YNFKEQ. Trimming took off 6 bases at V and 0 bases at J, with 18 bases between the two ends. The chain's CDR3 is CASSPTPDGSSGNTIYF. DNA of the CDR3: TGTGCCAGCAGTCCGACTCCCGACGGGAGCTCTGGAAACACCATATATTTT.

There are many counts of this clonotype. The rearrangement links TRBV25-1 to TRBJ2-7; TRBD1 is a possible D gene (5 bases). The V gene's germline CDR1 is MGHDK and CDR2 SYGVNS. The CDR3 covers 12 residues. V was shortened by 3 bases and J by 6 bases, with 9 bases between the two germline ends. The CDR3 is CASSETAREQYF. The CDR3 nucleotides read TGTGCCAGCAGTGAGACAGCTCGCGAGCAGTACTTC.